The clone carrying this T cell receptor (beta chain) was seen once. These data originate in a study of blood T cell repertoires in COVID-19. Background on the study: Sources were T cells, B-cell-depleted T cells, or PBMCs; the material itself was cDNA or gDNA.

In the original analysis: It was from reference gene primer amplification that nucleated cell counts were estimated. Sequenced by immunoSEQ multiplex PCR; TCRdb stores in-frame clones only, minus some. The V and J calls and clone size are taken from that table; D and trimming were inferred from the DNA. There are some 150,000 clones in the sample; around 83% occur only once, and 2% to 3% lies in the top ten. The CDR3 is 15 residues long. Per germline, CDR1 SGDLS and CDR2 YYNGEE. The J segment lost 6 bases and the V segment lost 4 bases, leaving 9 bases of the junction unmatched. V gene TRBV9 combines with J gene TRBJ2-1; the match to TRBD1 covers 8 bases. The clonotype comes from a human donor with acute or convalescent COVID-19. The donor label of this sample is uncertain. The material sequenced was peripheral blood. The chain's CDR3 is CASSRLGQGANEQFF. CDR3 nucleotides: TGTGCCAGCAGCCGCCTCGGACAGGGTGCCAATGAGCAGTTCTTC.